The clone carrying this T cell receptor beta chain was found once. The antigen remains unidentified. The sample originates from a study of cytomegalovirus exposure and HLA in healthy donors. General observations from the study: In a later analysis, HLA-C alleles had the fewest associated TCRs, DRB1 alleles the most. Earlier findings revealed that most TCR beta V segments proved productive either about 90% or about 30% of the time.

All the people who gave samples were healthy bone marrow donors. This PCR relied on a set of 60 Vbeta primers and 13 Jbeta primers. The repertoire was sequenced with immunoSEQ multiplex PCR; TCRdb's copy has only in-frame clones and lacks some. The sample has some 150,000 clones, roughly 89% seen once. The sequence was obtained from a young woman in good health and CMV-seronegative. Sequenced input: PBMCs.

CDR3 sequence: CASGLAGPGREQFF. The CDR3 DNA reads as TGTGCCAGCGGGCTAGCGGGTCCGGGGCGAGAGCAGTTCTTC. The chain couples TRBV6-4 to TRBJ2-1; 8 bases line up with TRBD2. V trimming: 8 bases; J trimming: 10 bases; junction bases outside the gene matches: 13. In germline, CDR1 is MRHNA, CDR2 SNTAGT. This CDR3 comprises 14 residues.